Included here is one T cell receptor (beta chain) sequence, with context. This clone was observed a handful of times. This receptor's antigen is unknown. The record has no base qualities; no much larger clone is one base away. This entry comes from a study of control samples from healthy donors and cancer patients (dated by TCRdb to 2018 to 2020). From cysteine to phenylalanine, the CDR3 is 16 amino acids long. CDR3 DNA only is kept here, 48 bases in frame from base 1. After removal of 4 bases from V and 8 bases from J, the junction retains 9 bases not matched to a gene. From a lookup of the germline V gene, CDR1 and CDR2 are LGHNA and YSLEER. The library came from the immunoSEQ multiplex PCR assay. TCRdb's version of the immuneACCESS table is confined to in-frame rearrangements and falls short of the full clone set. An unresolved V gene accounts for under half of the shortfall where checked; the remainder is of unknown origin. This sample gives roughly 120,000 clones in total; less than 95% of them show up just once. The ten largest clones represent around 3.6% of the sample.

This sequence was found in a man younger than 40 in good health. Source material: blood. The chain is made from TRBV4-3 and TRBJ1-6, and TRBD1 aligns with 9 junction nucleotides. The CDR3 region: CASSRTGTGRYSPLHF. The DNA sequence follows: TGCGCCAGCAGCCGTACCGGGACAGGGAGGTATTCACCCCTCCACTTT.